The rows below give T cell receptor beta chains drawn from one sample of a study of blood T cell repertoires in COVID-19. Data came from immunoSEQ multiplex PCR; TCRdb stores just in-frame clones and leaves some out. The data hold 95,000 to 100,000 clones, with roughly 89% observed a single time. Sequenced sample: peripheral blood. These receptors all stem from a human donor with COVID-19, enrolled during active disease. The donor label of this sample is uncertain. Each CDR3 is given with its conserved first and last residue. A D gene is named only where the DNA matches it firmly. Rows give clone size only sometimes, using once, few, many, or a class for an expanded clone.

cdr3_nt: TGTGCCAGCAGCTCCCCCAGGAAGTTGAACACTGAAGCTTTCTTT
cdr3_aa: CASSSPRKLNTEAFF
d_call: .
v_call: TRBV7-9
clone_size: .
j_call: TRBJ1-1

cdr3_nt: TGCGCCAGCAGGGTGGACAGTAATCCGCCCCAGCATTTT
cdr3_aa: CASRVDSNPPQHF
d_call: .
v_call: TRBV5-1
clone_size: .
j_call: TRBJ1-5

cdr3_nt: TGTGCCAGCAGCCCATGGACAGGGGCGCTAGCGAACACCGGGGAGCTGTTTTTT
cdr3_aa: CASSPWTGALANTGELFF
d_call: TRBD1
v_call: TRBV14
clone_size: .
j_call: TRBJ2-2

cdr3_nt: TGTGCCAGCTCTCCCGTATGGGAGAGACCTAACTATGGCTACACCTTC
cdr3_aa: CASSPVWERPNYGYTF
d_call: .
v_call: TRBV27
clone_size: few
j_call: TRBJ1-2

cdr3_nt: TGTGCCAGCAGCCAAGACAGGACCTCTAACTATGGCTACACCTTC
cdr3_aa: CASSQDRTSNYGYTF
d_call: .
v_call: TRBV7-3
clone_size: .
j_call: TRBJ1-2

cdr3_nt: TGTGCCAGCAGCGGCGCAGGGAGGGTCGGTAATTCACCCCTCCACTTT
cdr3_aa: CASSGAGRVGNSPLHF
d_call: .
v_call: TRBV9
clone_size: few
j_call: TRBJ1-6

cdr3_nt: TGCGCCAGCAGCTTGGATCCTAATCAGCCCCAGCATTTT
cdr3_aa: CASSLDPNQPQHF
d_call: .
v_call: TRBV5-1
clone_size: .
j_call: TRBJ1-5

cdr3_nt: TGTGCCAGCAGCCAAACGGGACAGGGGATAATTAACTATGGCTACACCTTC
cdr3_aa: CASSQTGQGIINYGYTF
d_call: TRBD1
v_call: TRBV7-2
clone_size: .
j_call: TRBJ1-2

cdr3_nt: TGTGCCAGCAGTGACGGACAGGGGGCAACTAATGAAAAACTGTTTTTT
cdr3_aa: CASSDGQGATNEKLFF
d_call: TRBD1
v_call: TRBV2
clone_size: .
j_call: TRBJ1-4

cdr3_nt: TGTGCCAGCTCACCAGCAGGGCAAGAGACCCAGTACTTC
cdr3_aa: CASSPAGQETQYF
d_call: .
v_call: TRBV18
clone_size: .
j_call: TRBJ2-5

cdr3_nt: TGCGCCAGCAGCCCAGGACAGGGCCCACGAAACACTGAAGCTTTCTTT
cdr3_aa: CASSPGQGPRNTEAFF
d_call: TRBD1
v_call: TRBV4-1
clone_size: .
j_call: TRBJ1-1

cdr3_nt: TGCGCCAGCAGCCAAGTCTCGGGGACAGGGGGAACCTACGAGCAGTACTTC
cdr3_aa: CASSQVSGTGGTYEQYF
d_call: TRBD1
v_call: TRBV4-1
clone_size: once
j_call: TRBJ2-7

cdr3_nt: TGTGCCAGCAGCCCCCAATGGTTGAGCGGGGAAGATACGCAGTATTTT
cdr3_aa: CASSPQWLSGEDTQYF
d_call: TRBD2
v_call: TRBV3-1/TRBV3-2
clone_size: .
j_call: TRBJ2-3

cdr3_nt: TGTGCCAGCGGCACCGGGAGGCTCGAAGAGACCCAGTACTTC
cdr3_aa: CASGTGRLEETQYF
d_call: TRBD2
v_call: TRBV5-4
clone_size: .
j_call: TRBJ2-5

cdr3_nt: TGTGCCATCAGTGGAGGACAGGGAAGGACAGATACGCAGTATTTT
cdr3_aa: CAISGGQGRTDTQYF
d_call: TRBD1
v_call: TRBV10-3
clone_size: .
j_call: TRBJ2-3

cdr3_nt: TGTGCCAGCAGCCCCTTTTTCGAGCGGGGCTACACCTTC
cdr3_aa: CASSPFFERGYTF
d_call: .
v_call: TRBV12-3/TRBV12-4
clone_size: .
j_call: TRBJ1-2

cdr3_nt: TGTGCCAGCAGCGGGACAGGGAGAGGAGCTAACTATGGCTACACCTTC
cdr3_aa: CASSGTGRGANYGYTF
d_call: TRBD1
v_call: TRBV7-9
clone_size: .
j_call: TRBJ1-2

cdr3_nt: TGTGCCAGCAGCCCGCAGGGTCAGCGAGAGACCCAGTACTTC
cdr3_aa: CASSPQGQRETQYF
d_call: .
v_call: TRBV9
clone_size: .
j_call: TRBJ2-5

cdr3_nt: TGTGCCACCACCGGGGATAGCAATCAGCCCCAGCATTTT
cdr3_aa: CATTGDSNQPQHF
d_call: .
v_call: TRBV10-3
clone_size: .
j_call: TRBJ1-5

cdr3_nt: TGTGCCAGCACCCCAGGGGAACCCTACGAGCAGTACTTC
cdr3_aa: CASTPGEPYEQYF
d_call: .
v_call: TRBV6-5
clone_size: .
j_call: TRBJ2-7

cdr3_nt: TGTGCCAGCTCACCTAACGGACAGCACTCTGGAAACACCATATATTTT
cdr3_aa: CASSPNGQHSGNTIYF
d_call: .
v_call: TRBV18
clone_size: .
j_call: TRBJ1-3

cdr3_nt: TGCGCCAGCAGCTTGACAGGGGGCGCCAGGAGCTCCTACGAGCAGTACTTC
cdr3_aa: CASSLTGGARSSYEQYF
d_call: TRBD1
v_call: TRBV5-1
clone_size: once
j_call: TRBJ2-7